These T cell receptor beta chains were read from a single sample in a study of T cell repertoires in cytomegalovirus infection. MiXCR, run by TCRdb on the reads, gives a single entry per CDR3 protein. Of 640,000 or so distinct CDR3 sequences in the sample, roughly 30% are singletons; the top ten hold roughly 18%. The antigens these receptors bind are not known. This sample comprised cultured PBMCs, obtained from culture after CMV antigen stimulation. The receptors come from a human donor in good health (CMV status not recorded). Some clones in this sample may be carry-over from other donors' samples. Both conserved end residues are part of each CDR3. A D gene is named only where the DNA matches it firmly. Size is stated for part of the rows, as once, few or many counts, or as a class when the clone is expanded.

CDR3 protein	CDR3 DNA	D gene	clone size	J gene	V gene
CASSPVGASEAFF	TGTGCCAGCAGCCCCGTGGGCGCTTCTGAAGCTTTCTTT	-	-	TRBJ1-1	TRBV7-8
CSARLGGGQETQYF	TGCAGTGCTCGCCTGGGAGGCGGCCAAGAGACCCAGTACTTC	-	-	TRBJ2-5	TRBV20-1
CASSGLSYNEQFF	TGTGCCAGCAGTGGACTTTCCTACAATGAGCAGTTCTTC	-	-	TRBJ2-1	TRBV2
CASRPRASGETQYF	TGTGCCAGCAGACCCCGGGCTAGCGGGGAGACCCAGTACTTC	TRBD2	-	TRBJ2-5	TRBV12-3/TRBV12-4
CASSRLGLPSADTQYF	TGTGCCAGTAGTCGCCTGGGACTTCCTTCGGCAGATACGCAGTATTTT	-	-	TRBJ2-3	TRBV19
CAWLPGLAARTGELFF	TGTGCCTGGTTGCCGGGACTAGCAGCCCGCACCGGGGAGCTGTTTTTT	TRBD2	-	TRBJ2-2	TRBV30
CASGSTGYNSPLHF	TGTGCCAGTGGGTCGACAGGCTATAATTCACCCCTCCACTTT	-	-	TRBJ1-6	TRBV19
CASSLSGAGVWRYTF	TGTGCCAGCAGTTTATCCGGGGCGGGGGTTTGGCGCTACACCTTC	-	-	TRBJ1-2	TRBV28
CASSYPDRVSSYNEQFF	TGTGCCAGCAGTTACCCCGACAGGGTAAGCTCCTACAATGAGCAGTTCTTC	TRBD1	few	TRBJ2-1	TRBV6-8
CASSLGGQIFQETQYF	TGTGCCAGCAGCTTAGGCGGACAGATTTTCCAAGAGACCCAGTACTTC	-	many	TRBJ2-5	TRBV7-2
CASSRGTGDAGNTIYF	TGTGCCAGCAGCCGCGGGACAGGGGACGCGGGAAACACCATATATTTT	TRBD1	many	TRBJ1-3	TRBV5-4
CASSKDRDQETQYF	TGTGCCAGCAGTAAGGACAGGGACCAAGAGACCCAGTACTTC	TRBD1	-	TRBJ2-5	TRBV27
CASSLRPDGTDTQYF	TGTGCCAGCAGCTTACGGCCTGACGGCACAGATACGCAGTATTTT	-	-	TRBJ2-3	TRBV11-2
CATSKGQRSYGYTF	TGTGCCACCAGTAAGGGACAGAGATCCTATGGCTACACCTTC	TRBD1	-	TRBJ1-2	TRBV15
CASSFMGGTEAFF	TGTGCCAGCAGCTTCATGGGGGGCACTGAAGCTTTCTTT	-	-	TRBJ1-1	TRBV11-2
CASTNSRNSGNTIYF	TGTGCCAGCACCAATTCACGGAACTCTGGAAACACCATATATTTT	-	-	TRBJ1-3	TRBV7-8
CASSQRSGNTIYF	TGTGCCAGCAGCCAGCGCTCTGGAAACACCATATATTTT	-	-	TRBJ1-3	TRBV6-1
CASTIHEQYF	TGTGCCAGCACCATTCACGAGCAGTACTTC	-	few	TRBJ2-7	TRBV2
CASQRRDDSPLHF	TGTGCCAGTCAGAGACGGGACGATTCACCCCTCCACTTT	-	-	TRBJ1-6	TRBV19
CASSSGQTLLPNEQFF	TGTGCCAGCAGCTCCGGTCAGACGCTCCTACCAAATGAGCAGTTCTTC	-	-	TRBJ2-1	TRBV12-3/TRBV12-4
CASSLRSGASGSIYEQYF	TGTGCCAGCAGCCTTCGTTCCGGGGCGAGCGGGAGTATCTACGAGCAGTACTTC	TRBD2	-	TRBJ2-7	TRBV7-2
CASSLSGAGYEQYF	TGTGCCAGCAGTTTATCTGGGGCAGGTTACGAGCAGTACTTC	-	few	TRBJ2-7	TRBV28
CASSYERANYGYTF	TGTGCCAGCAGTTACGAACGGGCTAACTATGGCTACACCTTC	-	-	TRBJ1-2	TRBV6-6
CASSTSGSINEQFF	TGCGCCAGCAGCACTAGCGGGAGTATCAATGAGCAGTTCTTC	TRBD2	-	TRBJ2-1	TRBV10-2
CSAGRQTVGTEAFF	TGCAGTGCTGGACGTCAGACGGTCGGCACTGAAGCTTTCTTT	-	few	TRBJ1-1	TRBV20-1
CASSGLGPPGDTQYF	TGTGCCAGCAGTGGACTCGGGCCCCCCGGGGATACGCAGTATTTT	-	-	TRBJ2-3	TRBV2
CASSIVRNQETQYF	TGTGCCAGCAGCATAGTGCGGAACCAAGAGACCCAGTACTTC	-	few	TRBJ2-5	TRBV12-3/TRBV12-4
CASTGLADNEQFF	TGTGCCAGCACTGGACTAGCCGACAATGAGCAGTTCTTC	TRBD2	-	TRBJ2-1	TRBV6-2/TRBV6-3
CASSQGGTAQEAFF	TGTGCCAGCAGTCAGGGGGGGACAGCCCAGGAAGCTTTCTTT	TRBD1	many	TRBJ1-1	TRBV7-8
CADWGGESSYNEQFF	TGTGCCGATTGGGGGGGGGAGAGCTCCTACAATGAGCAGTTCTTC	TRBD2	few	TRBJ2-1	TRBV6-9
CASSPTRGKTNEKLFF	TGTGCCAGCAGCCCTACCCGGGGGAAAACTAATGAAAAACTGTTTTTT	-	-	TRBJ1-4	TRBV3-1
CASSSGQGWNTEAFF	TGTGCCAGCAGCTCTGGACAGGGCTGGAACACTGAAGCTTTCTTT	TRBD1	few	TRBJ1-1	TRBV7-6
CAAEDRSWGRSYNEQFF	TGTGCCGCCGAGGACCGGAGTTGGGGTAGATCCTACAATGAGCAGTTCTTC	-	-	TRBJ2-1	TRBV19
CASSTWTGQTASNQPQHF	TGTGCCAGCAGTACGTGGACGGGACAGACAGCTAGCAATCAGCCCCAGCATTTT	TRBD1	-	TRBJ1-5	TRBV7-9
CATTGTEAFF	TGTGCAACCACCGGGACTGAAGCTTTCTTT	-	-	TRBJ1-1	TRBV12-3/TRBV12-4
CASRPGQGVIYSPLHF	TGTGCCAGCAGACCGGGACAAGGGGTCATTTATTCACCCCTCCACTTT	-	few	TRBJ1-6	TRBV6-2/TRBV6-3
CASSRDRGLDTQYF	TGTGCCAGCAGTAGGGACAGGGGGCTTGATACGCAGTATTTT	TRBD1	few	TRBJ2-3	TRBV6-5
CASSPSPLGSTYEQYF	TGTGCCAGCAGTCCATCCCCCTTAGGGTCCACCTACGAGCAGTACTTC	-	-	TRBJ2-7	TRBV28
CASSRDFQETQYF	TGTGCCAGCAGCCGGGACTTCCAAGAGACCCAGTACTTC	-	many	TRBJ2-5	TRBV7-9
CSARDRGSHSF	TGCAGTGCTAGAGACAGGGGTTCGCATTCCTTC	-	once	TRBJ1-2	TRBV20-1
CASSQELDTVREQYF	TGCGCCAGCAGCCAAGAGCTGGACACTGTACGGGAGCAGTACTTC	-	few	TRBJ2-7	TRBV4-1
CASSQEGGWGDTQYF	TGCGCCAGCAGCCAAGAAGGTGGATGGGGCGATACGCAGTATTTT	-	-	TRBJ2-3	TRBV4-1
CASSSRGNDYGYTF	TGTGCCAGCAGCTCGAGGGGAAATGACTATGGCTACACCTTC	-	-	TRBJ1-2	TRBV7-9
CASSPGYARGGETQYF	TGTGCCAGCAGTCCCGGATACGCCCGGGGGGGAGAGACCCAGTACTTC	TRBD2	-	TRBJ2-5	TRBV27
CASSRLAGGGELFF	TGTGCCAGCAGCCGACTAGCGGGGGGCGGGGAGCTGTTTTTT	TRBD2	-	TRBJ2-2	TRBV7-2
CSARDWLAGGGDTQYF	TGCAGTGCTAGAGATTGGCTAGCGGGGGGGGGGGATACGCAGTATTTT	TRBD2	-	TRBJ2-3	TRBV20-1
CASSDQRFSGYTF	TGCGCCAGCAGTGATCAACGGTTCTCTGGCTACACCTTC	-	once	TRBJ1-2	TRBV10-1
CASSLKRFGQHYGYTF	TGTGCCAGCAGCTTAAAACGGTTTGGACAGCACTATGGCTACACCTTC	-	many	TRBJ1-2	TRBV7-8
CASSIRDRDGTIYF	TGTGCCAGCAGCATCCGGGACAGGGACGGCACCATATATTTT	TRBD1	many	TRBJ1-3	TRBV7-2
CAWSRDRKAFF	TGTGCCTGGAGTAGGGACAGAAAAGCTTTCTTT	TRBD1	few	TRBJ1-1	TRBV30
CASSIIVGGRGNQPQHF	TGTGCCAGTAGTATAATCGTCGGGGGTCGGGGCAATCAGCCCCAGCATTTT	-	-	TRBJ1-5	TRBV19
CASSLDGLNTEAFF	TGTGCCAGCAGTTTGGACGGCCTGAACACTGAAGCTTTCTTT	-	many	TRBJ1-1	TRBV12-3/TRBV12-4
CASSLRTGKHVGELFF	TGTGCCAGCAGCTTACGGACAGGAAAACATGTCGGGGAGCTGTTTTTT	TRBD1	many	TRBJ2-2	TRBV7-2
CASSDEGQGSRYLAKNIQYF	TGTGCCAGCAGTGACGAAGGACAGGGCAGTAGGTACCTAGCCAAAAACATTCAGTACTTC	TRBD1	-	TRBJ2-4	TRBV6-1
CASSLQAGAADTQYF	TGTGCCAGCAGCTTGCAAGCGGGAGCCGCAGATACGCAGTATTTT	TRBD2	many	TRBJ2-3	TRBV7-2
CASSEYYVWRTGGDTGELFF	TGTGCCAGCAGTGAATACTATGTTTGGCGGACAGGGGGTGACACCGGGGAGCTGTTTTTT	TRBD1	-	TRBJ2-2	TRBV6-1
CASSLGTGEQETQYF	TGTGCCAGCAGCTTAGGGACAGGGGAACAAGAGACCCAGTACTTC	TRBD1	once	TRBJ2-5	TRBV7-6
CASSRSGNLGYGYTF	TGTGCCAGCTCTCGCTCAGGGAATCTTGGCTATGGCTACACCTTC	-	-	TRBJ1-2	TRBV18
CASSADSGSLYGYTF	TGTGCCAGCAGCGCCGACTCCGGGAGCTTATATGGCTACACCTTC	-	few	TRBJ1-2	TRBV5-4